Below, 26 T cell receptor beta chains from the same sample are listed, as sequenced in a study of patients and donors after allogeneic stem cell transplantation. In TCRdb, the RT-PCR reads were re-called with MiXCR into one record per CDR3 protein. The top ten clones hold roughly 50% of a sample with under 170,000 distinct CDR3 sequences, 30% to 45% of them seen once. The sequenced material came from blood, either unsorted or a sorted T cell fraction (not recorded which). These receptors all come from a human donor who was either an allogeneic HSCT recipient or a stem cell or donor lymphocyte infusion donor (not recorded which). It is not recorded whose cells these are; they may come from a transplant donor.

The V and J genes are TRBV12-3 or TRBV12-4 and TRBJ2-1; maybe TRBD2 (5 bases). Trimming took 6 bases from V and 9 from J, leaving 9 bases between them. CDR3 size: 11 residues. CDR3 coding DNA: TGTGCCAGCAGCCTCAGCGGTGAGCAGTTCTTC. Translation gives CASSLSGEQFF.

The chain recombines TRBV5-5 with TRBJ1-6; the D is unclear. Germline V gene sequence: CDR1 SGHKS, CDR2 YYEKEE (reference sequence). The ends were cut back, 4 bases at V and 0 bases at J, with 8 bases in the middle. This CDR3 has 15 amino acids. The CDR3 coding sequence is TGTGCCAGCAGCGGACCCAGCTCCTATAATTCACCCCTCCACTTT. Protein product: CASSGPSSYNSPLHF.

The CDR3 loop reads CASSPQGVRNQPQHF. For the CDR3, the DNA is TGTGCCAGCAGCCCCCAAGGGGTGCGCAATCAGCCCCAGCATTTT. This chain uses TRBV9 with TRBJ1-5; D is perhaps TRBD1 (5 bases). The CDR3 is made up of 15 amino acids. Germline CDR1 reads SGDLS; CDR2 reads YYNGEE. With 4 bases removed from V and 2 bases from J, the gap between germline ends came to 13 bases.

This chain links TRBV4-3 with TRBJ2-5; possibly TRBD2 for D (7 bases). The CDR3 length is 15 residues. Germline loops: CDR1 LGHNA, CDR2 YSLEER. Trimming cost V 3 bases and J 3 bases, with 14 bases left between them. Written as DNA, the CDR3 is TGCGCCAGCAGCCAGGAAACAGGGAGGGAAGAGACCCAGTACTTC. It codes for CASSQETGREETQYF.

CDR3 sequence: CASSLHTGQGSTGELFF. The CDR3 bases are TGTGCCAGCAGTTTACATACGGGACAGGGGAGCACCGGGGAGCTGTTTTTT. The chain combines TRBV12-3 or TRBV12-4 with TRBJ2-2; 10 bases are shared with TRBD1. The V and J ends lost 2 bases and 4 bases, in that order; junction bases with no gene match: 7. The CDR3 spans 17 residues.

This CDR3 reads CSARDQAGTEAFF. CDR3 nucleotide sequence: TGCAGTGCTAGAGATCAGGCAGGCACTGAAGCTTTCTTT. The chain carries TRBV20-1 and TRBJ1-1; D unresolved. Germline CDR1 and CDR2: DFQATT and SNEGSKA (reference sequence). The CDR3 covers 13 residues. The V gene lost 0 bases and the J gene lost 4 bases, with 9 bases spanning the gap.

CDR3: CASSLKNSYGAEAFF. In DNA form, the CDR3 reads TGTGCCAGCAGTTTAAAGAACTCCTATGGCGCTGAAGCTTTCTTT. The rearrangement links TRBV27 to TRBJ1-1; no firm D call. Trimming took off 2 bases at V and 6 bases at J, with 16 bases between the two ends. Germline V CDR1 and CDR2: MNHEY, SMNVEV (reference sequence). There are 15 residues in the CDR3.

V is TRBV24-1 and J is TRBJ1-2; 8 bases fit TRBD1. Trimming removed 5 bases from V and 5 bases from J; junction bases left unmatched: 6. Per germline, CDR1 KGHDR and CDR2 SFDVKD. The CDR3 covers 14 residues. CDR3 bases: TGTGCCACCAGTGCATCAGGGGGCGATTATGGCTACACCTTC. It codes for CATSASGGDYGYTF.

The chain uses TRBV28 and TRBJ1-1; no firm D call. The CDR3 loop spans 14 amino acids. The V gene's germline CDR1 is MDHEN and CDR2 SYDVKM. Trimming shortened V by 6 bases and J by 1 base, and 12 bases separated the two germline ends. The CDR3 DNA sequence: TGTGCCAGCAGCCGGGGTTTTTGGAACACTGAAGCTTTCTTT. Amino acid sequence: CASSRGFWNTEAFF.

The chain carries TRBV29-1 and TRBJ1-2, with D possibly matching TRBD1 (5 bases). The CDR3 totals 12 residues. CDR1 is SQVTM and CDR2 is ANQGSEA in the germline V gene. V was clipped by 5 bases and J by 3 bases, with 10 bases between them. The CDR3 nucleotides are TGCAGCGTTTCGGAAGGGGACTATGGCTACACCTTC. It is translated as CSVSEGDYGYTF.

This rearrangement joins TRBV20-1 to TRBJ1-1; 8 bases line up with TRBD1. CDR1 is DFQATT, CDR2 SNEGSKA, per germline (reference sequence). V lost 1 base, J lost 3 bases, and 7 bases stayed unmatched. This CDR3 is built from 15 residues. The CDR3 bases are TGCAGTGCTAGAGGTCTAGGACAGGGCCACACTGAAGCTTTCTTT. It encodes CSARGLGQGHTEAFF.

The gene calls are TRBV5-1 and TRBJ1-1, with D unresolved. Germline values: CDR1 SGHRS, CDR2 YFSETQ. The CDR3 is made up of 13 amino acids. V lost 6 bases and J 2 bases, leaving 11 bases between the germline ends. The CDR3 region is CASMTHGNTEAFF. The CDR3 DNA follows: TGCGCCAGCATGACCCACGGCAACACTGAAGCTTTCTTT.

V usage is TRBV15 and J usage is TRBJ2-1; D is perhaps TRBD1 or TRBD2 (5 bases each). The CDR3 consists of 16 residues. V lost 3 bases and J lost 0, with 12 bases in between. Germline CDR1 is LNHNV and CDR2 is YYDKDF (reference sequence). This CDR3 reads CATSRNRDHSYNEQFF. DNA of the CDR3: TGTGCCACCAGCAGGAACCGGGACCACTCCTACAATGAGCAGTTCTTC.

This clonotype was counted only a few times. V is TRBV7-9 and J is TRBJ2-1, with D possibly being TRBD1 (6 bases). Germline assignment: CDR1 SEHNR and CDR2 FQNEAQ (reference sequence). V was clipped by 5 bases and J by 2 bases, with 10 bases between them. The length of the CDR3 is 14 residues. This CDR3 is CASSPRGAYNEQFF. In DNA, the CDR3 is TGTGCCAGCAGCCCCAGGGGAGCCTACAATGAGCAGTTCTTC.

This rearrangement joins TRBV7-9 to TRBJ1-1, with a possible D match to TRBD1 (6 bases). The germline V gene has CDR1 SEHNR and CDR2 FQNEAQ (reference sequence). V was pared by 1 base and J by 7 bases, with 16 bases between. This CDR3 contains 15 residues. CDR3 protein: CASSLDGGPAYEAFF. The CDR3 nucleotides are TGTGCCAGCAGCTTAGATGGGGGCCCCGCGTATGAAGCTTTCTTT.

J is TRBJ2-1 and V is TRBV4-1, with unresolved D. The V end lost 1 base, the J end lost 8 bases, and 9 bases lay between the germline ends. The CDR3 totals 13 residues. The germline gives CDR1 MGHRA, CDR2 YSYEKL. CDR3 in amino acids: CASSQGLIDEQFF. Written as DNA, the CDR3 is TGCGCCAGCAGCCAAGGATTGATCGATGAGCAGTTCTTC.

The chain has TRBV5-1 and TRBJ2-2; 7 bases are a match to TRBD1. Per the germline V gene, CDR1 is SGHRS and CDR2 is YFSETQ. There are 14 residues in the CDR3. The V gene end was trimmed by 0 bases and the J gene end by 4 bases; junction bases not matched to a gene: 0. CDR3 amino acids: CASSLEGATGELFF. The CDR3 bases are TGCGCCAGCAGCTTGGAGGGGGCCACCGGGGAGCTGTTTTTT.

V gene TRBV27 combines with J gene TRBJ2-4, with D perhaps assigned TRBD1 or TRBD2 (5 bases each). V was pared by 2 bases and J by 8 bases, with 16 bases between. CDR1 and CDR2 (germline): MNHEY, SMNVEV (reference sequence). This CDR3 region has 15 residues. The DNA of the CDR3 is TGTGCCAGCAGTTTAGGTGCACGGGGCGGGTACATTCAGTACTTC. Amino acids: CASSLGARGGYIQYF.

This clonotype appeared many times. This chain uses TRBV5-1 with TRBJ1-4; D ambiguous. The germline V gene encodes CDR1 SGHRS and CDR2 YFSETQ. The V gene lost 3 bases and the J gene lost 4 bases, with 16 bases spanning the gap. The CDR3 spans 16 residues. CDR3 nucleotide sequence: TGCGCCAGCAGCTCCATACCCCGGGCTGGTAATGAAAAACTGTTTTTT. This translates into CASSSIPRAGNEKLFF.

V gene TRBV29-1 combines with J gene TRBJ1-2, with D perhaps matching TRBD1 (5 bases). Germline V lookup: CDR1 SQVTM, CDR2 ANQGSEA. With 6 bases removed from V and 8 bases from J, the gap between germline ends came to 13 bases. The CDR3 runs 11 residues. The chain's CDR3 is CSVARGQGYTF. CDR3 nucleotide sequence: TGCAGCGTCGCCCGGGGCCAGGGCTACACCTTC.

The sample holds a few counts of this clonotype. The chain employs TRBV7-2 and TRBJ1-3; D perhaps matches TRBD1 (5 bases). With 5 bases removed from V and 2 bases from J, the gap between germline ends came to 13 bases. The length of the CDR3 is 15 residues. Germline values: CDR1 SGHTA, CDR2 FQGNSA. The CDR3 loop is CASSPTGGAGNTIYF. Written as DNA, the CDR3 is TGTGCCAGCAGCCCCACCGGAGGGGCTGGAAACACCATATATTTT.

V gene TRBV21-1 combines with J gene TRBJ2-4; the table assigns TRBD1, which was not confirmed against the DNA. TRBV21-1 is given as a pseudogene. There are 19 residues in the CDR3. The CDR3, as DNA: TGTGCCAGTTTTGACCCGGGACAGAAATACTTGCTAGCCAAAAACATTCAGTACTTC. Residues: CASFDPGQKYLLAKNIQYF.

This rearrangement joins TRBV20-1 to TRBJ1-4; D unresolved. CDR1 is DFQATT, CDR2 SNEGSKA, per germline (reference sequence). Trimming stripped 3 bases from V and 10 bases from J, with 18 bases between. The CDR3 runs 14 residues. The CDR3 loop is CSASATRKWGKLFF. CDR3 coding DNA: TGCAGTGCTAGCGCTACAAGAAAGTGGGGAAAACTGTTTTTT.

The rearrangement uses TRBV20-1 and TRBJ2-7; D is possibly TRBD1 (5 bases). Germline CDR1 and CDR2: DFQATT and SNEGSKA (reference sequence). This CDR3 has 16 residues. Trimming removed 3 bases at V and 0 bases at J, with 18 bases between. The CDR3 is CSASGPTDLASYEQYF. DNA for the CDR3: TGCAGTGCTAGTGGGCCGACAGATCTTGCCTCCTACGAGCAGTACTTC.

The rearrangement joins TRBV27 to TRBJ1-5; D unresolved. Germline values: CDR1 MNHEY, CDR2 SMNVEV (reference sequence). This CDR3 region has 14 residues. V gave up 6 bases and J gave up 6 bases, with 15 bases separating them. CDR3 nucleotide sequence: TGTGCCAGCAGCTTCCGAAGGTTAGGTCAGCCCCAGCATTTT. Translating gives CASSFRRLGQPQHF.

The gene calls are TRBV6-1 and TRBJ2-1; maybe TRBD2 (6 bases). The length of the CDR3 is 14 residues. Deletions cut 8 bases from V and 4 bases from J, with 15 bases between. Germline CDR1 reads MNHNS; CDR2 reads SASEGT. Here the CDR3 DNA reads TGTGCCAGCGTGGAGGGAACAGAATACAATGAGCAGTTCTTC. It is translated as CASVEGTEYNEQFF.